The 25 T cell receptor delta chains reported below all come from one sample, sequenced in a study of in vitro expanded adult blood gammadelta T cells. After expansion, live CD3+ TCRgammadelta+ Vgamma9+ Vdelta2+ T cells were sorted by FACS. Before expansion, PBMC got 1 uM zoledronate for one day and were washed three times. The cells grew for about 15 days in culture, receiving fresh IL-2 every 3 to 4 days. Which antigens these TCRs recognize remains unknown. TCRdb ran CATT on the 5' RACE reads. Of around 460 delta-chain clones listed, 35% are singletons. The material sequenced was gamma-delta T cells from peripheral blood expanded in culture, taken from an in vitro culture stimulated with zoledronate. These receptors came from an adult in good health.

Regarding this clone: A far larger clone is a single base away, which makes a read error likely. The V and J genes are TRDV2 and TRDJ1; 8 bases are shared with TRDD3. The J gene, missing from TCRdb, was assigned here through DNA to germline matching. V lost 6 bases and J lost 1; bases outside the gene matches: 24. The germline V gene encodes CDR1 GEAIGNYY and CDR2 EKD. This CDR3 spans 20 amino acids. In DNA, the CDR3 is TGTGCCTGTTCGCCGGTTACTGGGGGTATACGAACCTCGTGCACCGATAAACTCATCTTT. Translation gives CACSPVTGGIRTSCTDKLIF.

This clone is classed as large (0.1 to 1%). The genes are TRDV2 and TRDJ1, with 8 bases lining up with TRDD3. Germline CDR1 reads GEAIGNYY; CDR2 reads EKD. V was clipped by 0 bases and J by 8 bases; unmatched bases: 13. There are 16 residues in the CDR3. CDR3 DNA: TGTGCCTGTGACACCGTCGCGCGTCCTGGGGGAGGCAAACTCATCTTT. Protein sequence: CACDTVARPGGGKLIF.

On this clone itself: This likely traces to a read error, being one base from a far larger clone. V is TRDV2 and J is TRDJ1; 10 positions match TRDD3. TCRdb is silent on the J gene; assignment here came from matching the DNA to germline. V lost 3 bases and J lost 1; bases outside the gene matches: 16. CDR1 GEAIGNYY and CDR2 EKD come from the germline V gene. The CDR3 sequence is 19 residues long. The CDR3 sequence: CACDPALPGGGYPTDKLIF. Written as DNA, the CDR3 is TGTGCCTGTGACCCAGCTCTTCCGGGTGGGGGATACCCCACCGATAAACTCATCTTT.

Relative to its sample, this clone is medium-sized. The chain joins TRDV2 to TRDJ3; 10 positions match TRDD3. V was pared by 2 bases and J by 0 bases, with 6 bases of the junction left unmatched. This CDR3 spans 19 amino acids. The germline gives CDR1 GEAIGNYY, CDR2 EKD. CDR3 region: CACDKLGDGSSWDTRQMFF. CDR3 nucleotides: TGTGCCTGTGACAAACTGGGGGATGGGAGCTCCTGGGACACCCGACAGATGTTTTTC.

A note on this clone: This may be a read error, as it is one base from a much larger clone. Other DNA sequences in this sample translate to the same CDR3. V usage is TRDV2 and J usage is TRDJ1, with 12 bases that match TRDD3. The CDR3 runs 18 residues. Trimming removed 0 bases from V and 5 bases from J; junction bases left unmatched: 12. Germline assignment: CDR1 GEAIGNYY and CDR2 EKD. CDR3: CACDTVAGGYARTDKLIF. Written as DNA, the CDR3 is TGTGCCTGTGACACCGTGGCTGGGGGATACGCGAGGACAGATAAACTCATCTTT.

This clone is large by share. A much larger clone lies one base from this, so it may be a read error. In the same sample, other DNA sequences code for this CDR3. V usage is TRDV2 and J usage is TRDJ1; D is unclear. CDR1 is GEAIGNYY, CDR2 EKD, per germline. V gave up 0 bases and J gave up 5 bases, with 18 bases separating them. The CDR3 has 16 residues. CDR3 DNA: TGTGCCTGTGACACCGTAGGGAACCCAATCCGTGATAAACTCATCTTT. Protein sequence: CACDTVGNPIRDKLIF.

Regarding this clone: The likely explanation is a read error, given a far larger clone one base away. The chain carries TRDV2 and TRDJ1; TRDD3 matches at 11 bases. TCRdb is silent on the J gene; assignment here came from matching the DNA to germline. V was pared by 3 bases and J by 1 base, with 21 bases of the junction left unmatched. This CDR3 has 21 residues. Germline CDR1 and CDR2: GEAIGNYY and EKD. In DNA, the CDR3 is TGTGCCTGTGACCCCGTTTACGTCTCGTCTGGGGGATACCGTGGCACCGATAAACTCATCTTT. Its protein is CACDPVYVSSGGYRGTDKLIF.

This clone has just one count. This likely reflects a read error, since a far larger clone is one base away. This chain connects TRDV2 to TRDJ1, with D unresolved. The J gene is absent in TCRdb and was assigned here via DNA matching to germline. The germline gives CDR1 GEAIGNYY, CDR2 EKD. The V end lost 3 bases, the J end lost 0 bases, and 7 bases lay between the germline ends. This CDR3 is 13 amino acids long. CDR3 sequence reads: CACDLIDTDKLIF. In DNA form, the CDR3 reads TGTGCCTGTGACCTCATCGACACCGATAAACTCATCTTT.

Worth noting for this clone: This sequence is one base from a far larger clone and is likely a read error. The chain uses TRDV2 and TRDJ1; the match to TRDD3 covers 12 bases. TCRdb records no J gene; here it was assigned by comparing the DNA to germline. The CDR3 is made up of 18 amino acids. The germline CDR1 and CDR2 sequences are GEAIGNYY and EKD. The CDR3 region has the DNA TGTGCTTGTGACACCGTGGCTGGGGGATACGCGAGGACCGATAAACTCATCTTT. It specifies CACDTVAGGYARTDKLIF.

V and J are TRDV2 and TRDJ1; tentative D call: TRDD3 (6 bases). No J gene is reported in TCRdb; it was inferred here by comparing the DNA with germline. Trimming shortened V by 0 bases and J by 5 bases, and 18 bases separated the two germline ends. The CDR3 is 16 residues long. Germline CDR1 and CDR2: GEAIGNYY and EKD. This CDR3 reads CACDTLGIQATDKLIF. In nucleotides, the CDR3 is TGTGCCTGTGACACCCTGGGGATTCAGGCCACTGATAAACTCATCTTT.

Of note for this clone: This probably arose from a read error, given a far larger clone one base away. The J gene has no call, while the V gene is TRDV2; the table gives TRDD3 as D, unverified against the DNA. CDR1 is GEAIGNYY, CDR2 EKD, per germline. The CDR3 runs 14 residues. The CDR3 sequence: CACVLLGVADKLIF. CDR3 nucleotide sequence: TGTGCCTGTGTCTTACTGGGGGTTGCCGATAAACTCATCTTC.

This clone has a handful of counts. The chain joins TRDV2 to TRDJ1; 10 bases match TRDD3. TCRdb gives no J gene; it was assigned here by matching the DNA to germline. The germline V gene has CDR1 GEAIGNYY and CDR2 EKD. With 4 bases clipped from V and 3 bases from J, the junction kept 7 bases outside the gene matches. The CDR3 length is 15 residues. CDR3 sequence reads: CACDRLGDRSDKLIF. For the CDR3, the DNA is TGTGCCTGTGATCGCCTGGGGGATAGGTCCGATAAACTCATCTTT.

By sample share, this clone is large (0.1 to 1%). The rearrangement uses TRDV2 and TRDJ1, with 10 positions matching TRDD3. The J segment lost 2 bases and the V segment lost 0 bases, leaving 5 bases of the junction unmatched. CDR1 GEAIGNYY and CDR2 EKD come from the germline V gene. The CDR3 is 16 amino acids. In DNA, the CDR3 is TGTGCCTGTGACACCATAGGACTGGGGGATACCGATAAACTCATCTTT. Protein product: CACDTIGLGDTDKLIF.

This clone was found a few times. This likely reflects a read error, since a far larger clone is one base away. The chain employs TRDV2 and TRDJ1, with D perhaps matching TRDD3 (6 bases). Trimming cost V 1 base and J 0 bases, with 14 bases left between them. Germline-derived CDR1 and CDR2 are GEAIGNYY and EKD. This CDR3 region has 16 residues. The CDR3 spells CACDTMAGEDTDKLIF. In nucleotides, the CDR3 is TGTGCCTGTGACACGATGGCTGGGGAAGACACCGATAAACTCATCTTT.

Only a few counts were recorded for this clone. The rearrangement links TRAV29/DV5 to TRDJ1; TRDD3 agrees at 12 bases. The trim removed 0 bases at V and 0 bases at J, leaving 18 bases unmatched. In germline, CDR1 is NSMFDY, CDR2 ISSIKDK. The CDR3 length is 21 residues. The CDR3 DNA sequence: TGTGCAGCAAGCGCGAAGTCCCCCGCACTGGGGGATACCCCGTACACCGATAAACTCATCTTT. This sequence encodes CAASAKSPALGDTPYTDKLIF.

This clone was observed a handful of times. This likely stems from a read error, as it lies one base from a far larger clone. The gene calls are TRDV2 and TRDJ1; TRDD3 matches 8 bases. This CDR3 comprises 20 residues. CDR1 and CDR2 from the germline V gene are GEAIGNYY and EKD. Here the CDR3 reads CACSPVTGGIRTSYTNKLIF. Written as DNA, the CDR3 is TGTGCCTGTTCGCCGGTTACTGGGGGTATACGAACCTCGTACACCAATAAACTCATCTTT.

Turning to this clone: This probably arose from a read error, given a far larger clone one base away. This rearrangement joins TRDV2 to TRDJ1, with TRDD3 matching over 13 bases. From germline, CDR1 is GEAIGNYY and CDR2 EKD. This CDR3 has 18 amino acids. This CDR3 reads CACDSVLGDTHITDRLIF. The CDR3 coding sequence is TGTGCCTGTGACAGCGTACTGGGGGATACGCATATCACCGATAGACTCATCTTT.

Note on this clone: A read error likely explains why the TCRdb protein, taken from a much larger clone, differs from this DNA's translation at residue 16; the protein shown is translated from the DNA. There is no J gene call, but TRDV2 is given as the V gene; the DNA was not used to check the table's D call, TRDD3. Per germline, CDR1 GEAIGNYY and CDR2 EKD. The CDR3 spans 18 residues. The CDR3 DNA reads TGTGCCTGTGACACTACTGGGGGAAGCTCCTGGGACACCCGACAGACGTTTTTC. It translates to CACDTTGGSSWDTRQTFF.

Turning to this clone: Just one base apart from a much larger clone, this may be a read error. The V gene is TRDV2, the J gene TRDJ1; 10 bases are shared with TRDD3. The CDR3 contains 16 residues. From germline, CDR1 is GEAIGNYY and CDR2 EKD. This chain's CDR3 is CAYDTVEGGGYAKLIF. CDR3 nucleotide sequence: TGTGCCTATGACACCGTGGAAGGAGGGGGATACGCCAAACTCATCTTT.

In regard to this clone: This likely stems from a read error, as it lies one base from a far larger clone. The chain employs TRDV2 and TRDJ1; 11 bases line up with TRDD3. TCRdb records no J gene; here it was assigned by comparing the DNA to germline. The CDR3 contains 21 residues. CDR1 is GEAIGNYY, CDR2 EKD, per germline. The CDR3 DNA sequence: TGTGCCTGTGACCGGCTACAGGGGCAACTGGGGGATATGCCGTACACCGATAGACTCATCTTT. Its translation is CACDRLQGQLGDMPYTDRLIF.

This clone was seen a few times. This likely stems from a read error, as it lies one base from a far larger clone. The chain carries TRDV2 and TRDJ1; the match to TRDD3 covers 7 bases. Trimming at V came to 2 bases and at J to 1 base, leaving 15 bases not matched to a gene. CDR1 is GEAIGNYY and CDR2 is EKD in the germline V gene. The CDR3 covers 18 residues. The DNA of the CDR3 is TGTGCCTGTGACAGCGTACTGGGGAATACGCATATCACCGATAAACTCATCTTT. Residues: CACDSVLGNTHITDKLIF.

This clone has more than one count but fewer than ten. It is likely a read error: a sequence one base away is far more abundant. This chain links TRDV2 with TRDJ1, with 10 nucleotides matching TRDD3. As TCRdb names no J gene, one was assigned here on the basis of a DNA match to germline. Germline V lookup: CDR1 GEAIGNYY, CDR2 EKD. This CDR3 has 16 amino acids. Trimming removed 1 base from V and 5 bases from J; junction bases left unmatched: 9. This CDR3 is CACDTLLGDGGDKLIF. In DNA, the CDR3 is TGTGCCTGTGACACTTTACTGGGGGATGGAGGAGATAAACTCATCTTT.

On this clone: A much larger clone is a single base away; this may be a read error. This chain links TRDV2 with TRDJ1; 9 bases are shared with TRDD3. The J gene, not given by TCRdb, was assigned here from a germline match of the nucleotide sequence. The V gene's germline CDR1 is GEAIGNYY and CDR2 EKD. This CDR3 region has 17 residues. DNA for the CDR3: TGTGCCTGTGACCCGGTACTGGGGGAGACGTACACTGATAAACTCATCTTT. The encoded protein is CACDPVLGETYTDKLIF.

In its sample, this clone is large. The chain combines TRDV2 with TRDJ3; a possible D gene is TRDD3 (6 bases). In germline, CDR1 is GEAIGNYY, CDR2 EKD. The CDR3 sequence is 20 residues long. Trimming shortened V by 0 bases and J by 2 bases, and 19 bases separated the two germline ends. The CDR3 DNA reads as TGTGCCTGTGACACCGTTGCTGGGGACTCCGCCCCCTGGGACACCCGACAGATGTTTTTC. It yields the protein CACDTVAGDSAPWDTRQMFF.

Worth noting for this clone: This DNA's translation differs at residue 17 from TCRdb's protein, which comes from a much larger clone; a read error is likely, and the protein shown is translated from the DNA. The V gene is TRDV2, but the J gene lacks a call; TRDD3, the table's D call, was not compared with the DNA. The germline V gene encodes CDR1 GEAIGNYY and CDR2 EKD. This CDR3 contains 18 residues. In nucleotides, the CDR3 is TGTGCCTGTGACACCGTACTGGGGGATGGTGAGTACACCGATAAACTCACCTTT. This gives the protein CACDTVLGDGEYTDKLTF.